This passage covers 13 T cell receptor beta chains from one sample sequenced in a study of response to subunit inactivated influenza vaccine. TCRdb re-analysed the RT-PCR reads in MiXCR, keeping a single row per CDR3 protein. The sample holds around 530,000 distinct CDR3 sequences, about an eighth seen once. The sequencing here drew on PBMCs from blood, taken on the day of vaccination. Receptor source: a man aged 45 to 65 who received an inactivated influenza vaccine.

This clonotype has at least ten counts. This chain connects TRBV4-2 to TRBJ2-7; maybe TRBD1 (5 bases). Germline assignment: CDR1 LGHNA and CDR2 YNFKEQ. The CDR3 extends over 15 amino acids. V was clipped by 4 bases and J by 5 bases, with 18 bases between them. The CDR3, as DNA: TGTGCCAGCAGCCCCCGAGCCTCAGGGTCGGACGAGCAGTACTTC. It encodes CASSPRASGSDEQYF.

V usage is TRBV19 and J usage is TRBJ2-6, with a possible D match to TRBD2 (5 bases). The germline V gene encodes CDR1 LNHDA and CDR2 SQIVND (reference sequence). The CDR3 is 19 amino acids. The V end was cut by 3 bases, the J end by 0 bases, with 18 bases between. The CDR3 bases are TGTGCCAGTAGTATGAGGACTGCCTACAAGCTCTCTGGGGCCAACGTCCTGACTTTC. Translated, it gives CASSMRTAYKLSGANVLTF.

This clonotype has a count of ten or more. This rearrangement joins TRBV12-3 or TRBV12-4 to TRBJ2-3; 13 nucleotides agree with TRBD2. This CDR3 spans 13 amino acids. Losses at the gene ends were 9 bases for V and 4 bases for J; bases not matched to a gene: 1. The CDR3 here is CASGLAGADTQYF. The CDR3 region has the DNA TGTGCCAGTGGACTAGCGGGAGCAGATACGCAGTATTTT.

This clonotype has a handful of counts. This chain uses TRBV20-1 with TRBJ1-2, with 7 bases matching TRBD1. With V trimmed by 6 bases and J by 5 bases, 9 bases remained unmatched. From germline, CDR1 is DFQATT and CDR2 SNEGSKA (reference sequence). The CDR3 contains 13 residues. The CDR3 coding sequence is TGCAGTGCGACAAACAGGGGAGGGTATGGCTACACCTTC. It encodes CSATNRGGYGYTF.

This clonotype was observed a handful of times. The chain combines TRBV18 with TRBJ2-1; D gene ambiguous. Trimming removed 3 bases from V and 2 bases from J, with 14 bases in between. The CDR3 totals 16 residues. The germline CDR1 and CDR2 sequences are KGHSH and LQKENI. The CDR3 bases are TGTGCCAGCTCACCCGGACCCCAGGACCCCTACAATGAGCAGTTCTTC. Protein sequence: CASSPGPQDPYNEQFF. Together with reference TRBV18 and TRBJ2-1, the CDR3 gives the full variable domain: NAGVMQNPRHLVRRRGQEARLRCSPMKGHSHVYWYRQLPEEGLKFMVYLQKENIIDESGMPKERFSAEFPKEGPSILRIQQVVRGDSAAYFCASSPGPQDPYNEQFFGPGTRLTVL.

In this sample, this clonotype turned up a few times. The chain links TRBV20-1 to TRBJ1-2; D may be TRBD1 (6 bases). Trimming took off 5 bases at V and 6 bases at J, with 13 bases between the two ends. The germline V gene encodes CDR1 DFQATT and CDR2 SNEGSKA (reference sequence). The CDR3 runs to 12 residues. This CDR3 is CSASPGAHGYTF. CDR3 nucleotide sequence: TGCAGTGCTTCCCCGGGGGCGCATGGCTACACCTTC.

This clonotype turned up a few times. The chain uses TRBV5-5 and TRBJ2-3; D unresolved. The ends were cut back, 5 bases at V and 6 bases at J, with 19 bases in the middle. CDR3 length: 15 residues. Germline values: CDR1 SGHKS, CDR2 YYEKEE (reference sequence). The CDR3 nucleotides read TGTGCCAGCAGAAGCTCAATGGTTAGTGGGGATACGCAGTATTTT. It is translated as CASRSSMVSGDTQYF. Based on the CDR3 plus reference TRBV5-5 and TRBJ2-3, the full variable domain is DAGVTQSPTHLIKTRGQQVTLRCSPISGHKSVSWYQQVLGQGPQFIFQYYEKEERGRGNFPDRFSARQFPNYSSELNVNALLLGDSALYLCASRSSMVSGDTQYFGPGTRLTVL.

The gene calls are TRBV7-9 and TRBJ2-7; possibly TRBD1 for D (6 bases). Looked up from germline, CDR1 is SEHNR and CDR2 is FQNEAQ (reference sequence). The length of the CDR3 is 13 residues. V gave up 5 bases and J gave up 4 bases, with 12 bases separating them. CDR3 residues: CASSNTDRYEQYF. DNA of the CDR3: TGTGCCAGCAGCAACACGGACAGATACGAGCAGTACTTC.

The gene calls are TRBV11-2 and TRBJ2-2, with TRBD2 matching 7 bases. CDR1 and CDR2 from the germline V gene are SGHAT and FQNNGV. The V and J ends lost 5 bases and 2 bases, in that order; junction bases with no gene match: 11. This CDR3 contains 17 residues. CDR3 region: CASSPDGLAVNTGELFF. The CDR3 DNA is TGTGCCAGCAGCCCCGATGGCCTAGCGGTTAACACCGGGGAGCTGTTTTTT.

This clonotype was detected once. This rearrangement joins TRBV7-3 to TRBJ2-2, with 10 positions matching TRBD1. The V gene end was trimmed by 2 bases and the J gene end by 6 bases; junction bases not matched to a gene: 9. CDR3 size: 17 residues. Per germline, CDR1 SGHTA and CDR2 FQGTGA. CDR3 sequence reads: CASSLSIDRGRSGELFF. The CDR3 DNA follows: TGTGCCAGCAGCTTATCGATCGACAGGGGGCGATCCGGGGAGCTGTTTTTT. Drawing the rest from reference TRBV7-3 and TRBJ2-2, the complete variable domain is GAGVSQTPSNKVTEKGKYVELRCDPISGHTALYWYRQSLGQGPEFLIYFQGTGAADDSGLPNDRFFAVRPEGSVSTLKIQRTERGDSAVYLCASSLSIDRGRSGELFFGEGSRLTVL.

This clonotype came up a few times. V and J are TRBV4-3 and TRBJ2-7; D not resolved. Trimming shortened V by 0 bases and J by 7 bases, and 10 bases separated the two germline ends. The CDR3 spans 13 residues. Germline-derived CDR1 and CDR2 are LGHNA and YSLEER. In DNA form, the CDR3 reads TGCGCCAGCAGCCAAGATGCAGGCAGAGAGCAGTACTTC. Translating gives CASSQDAGREQYF.

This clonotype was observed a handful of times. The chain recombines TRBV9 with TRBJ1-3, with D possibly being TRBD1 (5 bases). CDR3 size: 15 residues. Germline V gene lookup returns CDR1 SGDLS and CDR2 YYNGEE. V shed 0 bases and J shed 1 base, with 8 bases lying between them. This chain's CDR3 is CASSVVGGSGNTIYF. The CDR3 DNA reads TGTGCCAGCAGCGTAGTTGGGGGGTCTGGAAACACCATATATTTT.

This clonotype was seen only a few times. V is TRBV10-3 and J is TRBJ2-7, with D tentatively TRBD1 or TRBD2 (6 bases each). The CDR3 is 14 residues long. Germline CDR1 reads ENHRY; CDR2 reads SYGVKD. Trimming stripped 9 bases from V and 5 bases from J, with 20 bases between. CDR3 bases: TGTGCCATAACTTCCCCGGGGGACACAAACGAGCAGTACTTC. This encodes CAITSPGDTNEQYF.